The 24 T cell receptor beta chains below all came from one sample that was sequenced in a study of Graves' ophthalmopathy and Graves' hyperthyroidism. Amplification targeted the TCR beta CDR3 regions, with RNA transcripts as the source material. HTBI primers were employed in first-round RT-PCR, then a second-round multiplex PCR followed. TCRdb itself ran the multiplex PCR reads through MiXCR, one entry per CDR3 protein. Of about 600,000 distinct CDR3 sequences detected, less than 45% appear once; the ten largest clones hold about 4%. Material for sequencing was peripheral blood or thyroid tissue (not recorded which). The receptors here all came from an adult man with Graves' hyperthyroidism.

The chain has TRBV25-1 and TRBJ2-7, with TRBD2 matching over 9 bases. The trim removed 8 bases at V and 3 bases at J, leaving 5 bases unmatched. Germline lookup yields CDR1 MGHDK and CDR2 SYGVNS. The CDR3 extends over 13 amino acids. CDR3 nucleotides: TGTGCCAGCGGACCAGCGGGAGGCTACGAGCAGTACTTC. It codes for CASGPAGGYEQYF.

This clonotype has just a few counts. The junction differs from germline at one of its ends, possibly a read error. The chain has TRBV5-1 and TRBJ2-2; 12 nucleotides align to TRBD2. The CDR3 sequence is 14 residues long. CDR1 SGHRS and CDR2 YFSETQ come from the germline V gene. The CDR3 bases are TGCGCCAGCAGCAGGACTAGCGGGACGGGGGAGCAGTTTTTT. Residues: CASSRTSGTGEQFF.

This chain connects TRBV7-9 to TRBJ2-2; D perhaps matches TRBD1 (6 bases). From germline, CDR1 is SEHNR and CDR2 FQNEAQ (reference sequence). V shed 2 bases and J shed 7 bases, with 11 bases lying between them. This CDR3 spans 14 amino acids. CDR3 loop: CASSLTGLSGELFF. The CDR3 DNA is TGTGCCAGCAGCTTAACAGGGTTGAGCGGGGAGCTGTTTTTT.

This clonotype was counted ten times or more. The chain carries TRBV12-3 or TRBV12-4 and TRBJ1-1; no clear D gene. CDR3 length: 11 amino acids. V shed 6 bases and J shed 6 bases, with 8 bases lying between them. CDR3 loop: CASSWRAEAFF. The CDR3 DNA reads TGTGCCAGCAGCTGGAGGGCTGAAGCTTTCTTT.

As regards this clonotype: A read error is possible here, since a much larger clone lies one base away. The chain couples TRBV19 to TRBJ1-1; TRBD1 might be the D (6 bases). The germline gives CDR1 LNHDA, CDR2 SQIVND (reference sequence). V gave up 5 bases and J gave up 3 bases, with 13 bases separating them. This CDR3 has 14 residues. This CDR3 reads CASSPQGEDTEAFF. The CDR3 DNA is TGTGCCAGTAGTCCACAGGGAGAGGACACTGAAGCTTTCTTT.

Of note for this clonotype: At one boundary the junction diverges from the germline segment, which might be a read error. V usage is TRBV19 and J usage is TRBJ1-4; D is possibly TRBD1 (5 bases). The CDR3 runs to 15 residues. CDR1 is LNHDA, CDR2 SQIVND, per germline (reference sequence). CDR3 bases: TGTGCCAGTATCCAGCCGGGGGTGACTAATGAAGAACTGTTTTTT. Translating it yields CASIQPGVTNEELFF.

The table lists this clonotype with a few counts. V gene TRBV7-9 combines with J gene TRBJ2-7, with D possibly being TRBD2 (7 bases). The J call may be incorrect, as the DNA end agrees better with TRBJ2-1. The germline CDR1 and CDR2 sequences are SEHNR and FQNEAQ (reference sequence). The CDR3 spans 15 residues. The CDR3 spells CASSLTGGRDNEQFF. The CDR3 nucleotides are TGTGCCAGCAGCTTAACCGGGGGGCGCGACAATGAGCAGTTCTTC.

About this clonotype itself: The CDR3 does not close with the conserved phenylalanine or tryptophan, likely indicating a read error. This chain joins TRBV7-3 and TRBJ2-5, with 8 bases aligning to TRBD2. The trim removed 4 bases at V and 7 bases at J, leaving 14 bases unmatched. The germline gives CDR1 SGHTA, CDR2 FQGTGA. The CDR3 spans 16 residues. The CDR3, as DNA: TGTGCCAGCAGCTCCTTAGCGGGACCCCCTGAGGGGACCCAGTACCTC. Its protein product is CASSSLAGPPEGTQYL.

The chain carries TRBV7-6 and TRBJ1-5; 9 bases align to TRBD1. This CDR3 has 13 amino acids. Germline CDR1 reads SGHVS; CDR2 reads FNYEAQ. With V trimmed by 5 bases and J by 16 bases, 12 bases remained unmatched. This CDR3 is CASSKRTGEACHF. In nucleotides, the CDR3 is TGTGCCAGCAGCAAAAGGACAGGGGAGGCATGTCATTTT.

This clonotype has at least ten counts. The genes are TRBV29-1 and TRBJ1-1; tentatively, D is TRBD1 (5 bases). Germline V lookup: CDR1 SQVTM, CDR2 ANQGSEA. V gave up 1 base and J gave up 4 bases, with 10 bases separating them. The CDR3 extends over 13 amino acids. The CDR3 DNA is TGCAGCGTTGAAGCAGGGCTTACCACTGAAGCTTTCTTT. Translation: CSVEAGLTTEAFF.

Many counts were recorded for this clonotype. The chain couples TRBV19 to TRBJ2-7, with 12 bases matching TRBD2. Germline V lookup: CDR1 LNHDA, CDR2 SQIVND (reference sequence). The CDR3 covers 14 residues. The V and J ends lost 8 bases and 4 bases, in that order; junction bases with no gene match: 6. CDR3 region: CASGTSGLNYEQYF. DNA of the CDR3: TGTGCCAGTGGGACTAGCGGGTTAAATTACGAGCAGTACTTC. The full variable domain, rest sourced from reference TRBV19 and TRBJ2-7, is DGGITQSPKYLFRKEGQNVTLSCEQNLNHDAMYWYRQDPGQGLRLIYYSQIVNDFQKGDIAEGYSVSREKKESFPLTVTSAQKNPTAFYLCASGTSGLNYEQYFGPGTRLTVT.

This clonotype has ten or more counts. This chain connects TRBV9 to TRBJ1-1, with 10 bases lining up with TRBD1. Losses at the gene ends were 4 bases for V and 0 bases for J; bases not matched to a gene: 3. The CDR3 is made up of 15 amino acids. In germline, CDR1 is SGDLS, CDR2 YYNGEE. The DNA for the CDR3 is TGTGCCAGCAGCTCCGGGACAGGGGTGAACACTGAAGCTTTCTTT. This sequence encodes CASSSGTGVNTEAFF.

In this sample, this clonotype turned up a few times. The J gene is TRBJ1-6, the V gene TRBV7-2, with TRBD1 as a possible D gene (5 bases). The germline V gene has CDR1 SGHTA and CDR2 FQGNSA. V was clipped by 1 base and J by 9 bases, with 10 bases between them. CDR3 length: 14 amino acids. CDR3 residues: CASSLGQGTSPLHF. CDR3 DNA sequence: TGTGCCAGCAGCTTAGGGCAGGGCACTTCACCCCTCCACTTT.

This clonotype has only a few counts. Germline is not matched at one junction end, which may reflect a read error. The chain joins TRBV10-3 to TRBJ2-2; TRBD2 matches at 7 bases. This CDR3 spans 16 amino acids. The germline V gene has CDR1 ENHRY and CDR2 SYGVKD. Here the CDR3 DNA reads TGTGCCAGCAGTTCGCGGACTAGAGGCCTCGGCGGGGAGCTGTTTTTT. Translating gives CASSSRTRGLGGELFF.

This clonotype came up once. The chain employs TRBV9 and TRBJ2-6; the D is unclear. CDR1 and CDR2 from the germline V gene are SGDLS and YYNGEE. CDR3 size: 16 residues. Trimming left V 0 bases short and J 4 bases short, with 11 bases between. CDR3 sequence reads: CASSVGSNTGANVLTF. CDR3 bases: TGTGCCAGCAGCGTAGGGTCGAACACCGGGGCCAACGTCCTGACTTTC.

This rearrangement joins TRBV10-2 to TRBJ2-3, with 8 bases fitting TRBD2. V was pared by 6 bases and J by 5 bases, with 4 bases of the junction left unmatched. The CDR3 runs 13 residues. Germline V lookup: CDR1 WSHSY, CDR2 SAAADI. CDR3: CASRRLAGDTQYF. CDR3 DNA: TGCGCCAGCAGGAGGCTAGCGGGAGATACGCAGTATTTT.

Note on this clonotype: A read error may be the cause here, since a much bigger clone is one base away. The chain employs TRBV15 and TRBJ2-5; D gene uncertain. Trimming pared 0 bases from V and 4 bases from J, leaving 12 bases between. Germline V gives CDR1 LNHNV, CDR2 YYDKDF (reference sequence). The CDR3 consists of 15 residues. CDR3 amino acids: CATSREALLAETQYF. The CDR3 DNA reads as TGTGCCACCAGCAGAGAAGCTTTATTGGCAGAGACCCAGTACTTC. Looking up the rest from reference TRBV15 and TRBJ2-5 gives the full variable domain: DAMVIQNPRYQVTQFGKPVTLSCSQTLNHNVMYWYQQKSSQAPKLLFHYYDKDFNNEADTPDNFQSRRPNTSFCFLDIRSPGLGDTAMYLCATSREALLAETQYFGPGTRLLVL.

The chain carries TRBV7-3 and TRBJ2-1; 12 bases map to TRBD2. V shed 4 bases, J shed 5 bases, and the junction held 3 bases outside the gene matches. Per the germline V gene, CDR1 is SGHTA and CDR2 is FQGTGA. The length of the CDR3 is 15 residues. The CDR3, as DNA: TGTGCCAGCAGCTGGGGACTAGCGGGCGACAATGAGCAGTTCTTC. This gives the protein CASSWGLAGDNEQFF.

The chain combines TRBV7-9 with TRBJ2-5, with 7 positions matching TRBD1. This CDR3 contains 15 residues. J gave up 9 bases and V 5 bases, and 15 bases lay outside the gene matches. The germline gives CDR1 SEHNR, CDR2 FQNEAQ (reference sequence). CDR3 sequence (DNA): TGTGCCAGCAGCGCAGACAGGGTTGAGGGTCAGCCCCAGTACTTC. This translates into CASSADRVEGQPQYF.

This clonotype was seen ten or more times. This sequence joins TRBV12-3 or TRBV12-4 and TRBJ2-2; 10 bases agree with TRBD2. Trimming removed 5 bases from V and 0 bases from J; junction bases left unmatched: 12. The CDR3 spans 19 residues. The CDR3 loop reads CASSLPPRLAGANTGELFF. In DNA form, the CDR3 reads TGTGCCAGCAGTCTACCCCCTCGTCTAGCGGGGGCGAACACCGGGGAGCTGTTTTTT.

This clonotype has more than one count but fewer than ten. The chain couples TRBV7-9 to TRBJ2-3, with 7 bases lining up with TRBD1. This CDR3 comprises 14 residues. Germline V lookup: CDR1 SEHNR, CDR2 FQNEAQ (reference sequence). V was clipped by 6 bases and J by 1 base; unmatched bases: 4. CDR3 DNA sequence: TGTGCCAGCAGGAAAGGGGGCGGCACAGATACGCAGTATTTT. It translates to CASRKGGGTDTQYF.

Here the CDR3 reads CSVEYSGNTF. The CDR3 nucleotides read TGCAGCGTTGAGTACTCTGGAAACACCTTC. V is TRBV29-1 and J is TRBJ1-2; D call uncertain. CDR1 is SQVTM, CDR2 ANQGSEA, per germline. The V end was cut by 3 bases, the J end by 12 bases, with 11 bases between. The CDR3 covers 10 residues.

This clonotype was seen repeatedly, ten times or more. The rearrangement uses TRBV9 and TRBJ1-6, with D unclear. V shed 0 bases and J shed 6 bases, with 7 bases lying between them. Germline CDR1 SGDLS, CDR2 YYNGEE. The CDR3 sequence is 14 residues long. The CDR3 is CASSVAIGNSPLHF. CDR3 DNA: TGTGCCAGCAGCGTAGCCATCGGTAATTCACCCCTCCACTTT.

The J gene is TRBJ1-1, the V gene TRBV28; no clear D. Germline lookup yields CDR1 MDHEN and CDR2 SYDVKM. Trimming shortened V by 6 bases and J by 1 base, and 6 bases separated the two germline ends. The CDR3 contains 12 residues. CDR3 in DNA: TGTGCCAGCAGACTCGCGAACACTGAAGCTTTCTTT. It yields the protein CASRLANTEAFF.